This passage covers 6 T cell receptor beta chains from one sample sequenced in a study of T cells in women clearing cervical HPV infection. Clones were sequenced by immunoSEQ multiplex PCR, and TCRdb holds only the in-frame ones, with some missing. This sample contains 35,000 to 45,000 clones. Sequencing was performed on blood buffy coat. Every receptor here comes from a woman between 18 and 70 years old with a cervical HPV16 infection that either progressed to CIN3+ or cleared (not recorded which).

Concerning this clone: The read gets to within 3 residues of the CDR3 end, and the germline J gene fills in the rest. This sample also contains other DNA sequences that code for the same CDR3. The chain combines TRBV7-2 with TRBJ2-5; possible D gene TRBD1, 5 bases. The CDR3 is made up of 15 amino acids. Trimming took 5 bases from V and 4 from J, leaving 17 bases between them. CDR1 SGHTA and CDR2 FQGNSA come from the germline V gene. CDR3 amino acids: CASSPGQDLRETQYF. The DNA read from the CDR3 is TGTGCCAGCAGCCCAGGACAAGATCTCCGAGAGACC.

A word on this clone: The read stops 3 residues short of the end of the CDR3; the missing end is completed from the germline J gene. This sequence joins TRBV29-1 and TRBJ2-2, with D perhaps matching TRBD1 (5 bases). The CDR3 has 13 residues. Germline V lookup: CDR1 SQVTM, CDR2 ANQGSEA. This CDR3 is CSVVQAGANVLFF. The DNA read from the CDR3 is TGCAGCGTTGTGCAGGCTGGGGCCAACGTG.

A note on this clone: The read gets to within 3 residues of the CDR3 end, and the germline J gene fills in the rest. V gene TRBV30 combines with J gene TRBJ1-2; TRBD1 matches at 7 bases. V lost 3 bases to trimming and J lost 4 bases; unmatched junction nucleotides: 8. The germline CDR1 and CDR2 sequences are GTSNPN and SVGIG (reference sequence). This CDR3 is built from 14 residues. The covered CDR3 bases are TGTGCCTGGAGGGGGGACAGTTCGAGCTATGGC. Translated: CAWRGDSSSYG. The full CDR3 sequence reads CAWRGDSSSYGYTF.

About this clone itself: The read gets to within 3 residues of the CDR3 end, and the germline J gene fills in the rest. The gene calls are TRBV2 and TRBJ2-2, with 11 bases that match TRBD2. The length of the CDR3 is 15 residues. Germline assignment: CDR1 SNHLY and CDR2 FYNNEI. V lost 6 bases to trimming and J lost 6 bases; unmatched junction nucleotides: 6. CDR3 DNA, as far as it was read: TGTGCCAGCAGGAGGATAGCGGGAGGGTCCGGGGAG. Encoded protein: CASRRIAGGSGE. The CDR3 in its entirety is CASRRIAGGSGELFF.

About this clone: The sequence runs out 3 residues before the end of the CDR3; the remainder is reconstructed from the germline J gene. The chain combines TRBV5-1 with TRBJ1-5; the D gene is possibly TRBD1 (6 bases). The V and J ends lost 4 bases and 0 bases respectively, with 20 bases between them. The CDR3 runs 18 residues. CDR1 and CDR2 (germline): SGHRS, YFSETQ. CDR3 residues: CASSPGTGGPFSNQPQHF. The DNA read from the CDR3 is TGCGCCAGCAGCCCAGGGACCGGGGGGCCTTTTAGCAATCAGCCC.

As regards this clone: Sequencing ends 3 residues short of the CDR3 end; the germline J gene provides the rest. The chain is built from TRBV6-2 or TRBV6-3 and TRBJ2-1; 7 bases map to TRBD2. The germline gives CDR1 MNHEY, CDR2 SVGEGT. CDR3 length: 16 amino acids. V shed 6 bases and J 0 bases; nucleotides not matched to a gene: 8. This chain's CDR3 is CASSPLGGSSYNEQFF. The sequenced part of the CDR3 DNA is TGTGCCAGCAGCCCCCTCGGCGGGAGCTCCTACAATGAG.